The TCR beta chain described here comes from a study of blood T cell repertoires in COVID-19. Study details: There were acute and convalescent COVID-19 samples, and they came from the United States, Italy and Spain. PBMCs, B-cell-depleted T cells, or T cells provided the cDNA or gDNA that made up the material.

The CDR3 is 14 residues long. Trimming took 3 bases from V and 3 from J; bases not matched to a gene: 4. The germline V gene encodes CDR1 MDHEN and CDR2 SYDVKM. In the original analysis: Nucleated cell counts were estimated from reference gene primer amplification. Here immunoSEQ multiplex PCR was the method, and the copy in TCRdb shows in-frame clones only, minus some. D and trimming were read from the DNA, whereas the V and J calls and clone size are those reported in that table. The sample holds under 200,000 clones; 90% are singletons and the top ten take approximately 0.5%. J is TRBJ2-5 and V is TRBV28; 7 nucleotides align to TRBD1. The sequence came from a man aged 50 to 59 with acute or convalescent COVID-19. Specimen: peripheral blood. CDR3: CASSLWDSKETQYF. In DNA, the CDR3 is TGTGCCAGCAGTTTGTGGGACAGTAAAGAGACCCAGTACTTC.